The next 16 T cell receptor beta chains were all read from a single sample in a study of T cell repertoires in cytomegalovirus infection. TCRdb passed the reads through MiXCR, listing each CDR3 protein once. The data contain around 430,000 distinct CDR3 sequences, roughly 43% of them singletons. These receptors have no known antigen. The material sequenced was cultured PBMCs, taken from culture after CMV antigen stimulation. The origin of the receptors is a human donor in good health (CMV status not recorded). Some clones in this sample may be carry-over from other donors' samples.

This clonotype was seen only a few times. The V call is TRBV7-9, the J call TRBJ2-5, with D maybe TRBD2 (5 bases). CDR1 is SEHNR, CDR2 FQNEAQ, per germline (reference sequence). The CDR3 totals 13 residues. With 5 bases removed from V and 5 bases from J, the gap between germline ends came to 12 bases. In nucleotides, the CDR3 is TGTGCCAGCAGCCAAAGCGGCAGGGAGACCCAGTACTTC. Protein: CASSQSGRETQYF.

This chain joins TRBV6-1 and TRBJ2-7, with a weak D call TRBD2 (5 bases). The CDR3 is made up of 14 amino acids. The germline V gene has CDR1 MNHNS and CDR2 SASEGT. Trimming removed 4 bases from V and 0 bases from J, with 10 bases in between. DNA for the CDR3: TGTGCCAGCAGTGCTATAGGGAGCTCCTACGAGCAGTACTTC. This sequence encodes CASSAIGSSYEQYF.

V gene TRBV10-3 combines with J gene TRBJ2-5; D possibly matches TRBD1 or TRBD2 (5 bases each). CDR1 and CDR2 (germline): ENHRY, SYGVKD. V shed 7 bases and J shed 5 bases, with 11 bases lying between them. This CDR3 is 12 amino acids long. CDR3 bases: TGTGCCATCATGGGGGATAGGGAGACCCAGTACTTC. Translation: CAIMGDRETQYF.

This clonotype showed up just a few times. Here the CDR3 DNA reads TGCGCCAGCAGCCAAGACCCTAGCGGGGGGGCCGGGGATACGCAGTATTTT. Amino acid sequence: CASSQDPSGGAGDTQYF. The genes are TRBV4-1 and TRBJ2-3; 12 nucleotides align to TRBD2. The CDR3 sequence is 17 residues long. V lost 0 bases and J lost 6; bases outside the gene matches: 7. From germline, CDR1 is MGHRA and CDR2 YSYEKL.

In its sample, this clonotype was seen once. It is unclear where the CDR3 begins or ends on the DNA, so no DNA is shown, and the CDR3 is as TCRdb lists it. The chain carries TRBV7-2 and TRBJ2-7; the table's D call of TRBD2 was not tested on the DNA. Germline values: CDR1 SGHTA, CDR2 FQGNSA. The CDR3 totals 15 residues, both ends included. The CDR3 reads CASTSGGTAPIEQYF.

The chain is built from TRBV7-9 and TRBJ2-5; D ambiguous. The CDR3 runs to 15 residues. Germline V gives CDR1 SEHNR, CDR2 FQNEAQ (reference sequence). V was clipped by 5 bases and J by 0 bases, with 13 bases between them. CDR3 nucleotides: TGTGCCAGCAGCCCTCCTACCCCGTACCAAGAGACCCAGTACTTC. Translated, it gives CASSPPTPYQETQYF.

V gene TRBV12-3 or TRBV12-4 combines with J gene TRBJ1-6; D uncertain. Trimming took 0 bases from V and 0 from J, leaving 12 bases between them. The CDR3 has 18 amino acids. The CDR3: CASSLAPKLSSYNSPLHF. The CDR3 DNA reads as TGTGCCAGCAGTTTAGCGCCCAAGCTGTCCTCCTATAATTCACCCCTCCACTTT.

This clonotype appeared a few times. The rearrangement uses TRBV4-3 and TRBJ2-1; D is unclear. From germline, CDR1 is LGHNA and CDR2 YSLEER. There are 14 residues in the CDR3. Between the trimmed V and J ends, which lost 0 bases and 3 bases, there was a span of 6 bases. The DNA of the CDR3 is TGCGCCAGCAGCCAAGATTTCTTCTACAATGAGCAGTTCTTC. Its protein product is CASSQDFFYNEQFF.

The gene calls are TRBV3-1 and TRBJ1-5; a weak D match, TRBD1 (6 bases). Trimming took 4 bases from V and 4 from J, leaving 11 bases between them. This CDR3 has 14 amino acids. CDR1 is LGHDT, CDR2 YNNKEL, per germline (reference sequence). The CDR3 here is CASSLDSDNQPQHF. CDR3 DNA sequence: TGTGCCAGCAGCCTGGACAGCGATAATCAGCCCCAGCATTTT.

The chain's CDR3 is CASRKSTDTQYF. The CDR3 DNA sequence: TGTGCCAGCCGTAAGAGCACAGATACGCAGTATTTT. The chain has TRBV12-3 or TRBV12-4 and TRBJ2-3; D gene uncertain. This CDR3 spans 12 amino acids. The V end lost 8 bases, the J end lost 0 bases, and 6 bases lay between the germline ends.

Note on this clonotype: Being one base from a much bigger clone, this may be a read error. The V gene is TRBV7-8, the J gene TRBJ2-1, with 7 nucleotides matching TRBD2. The length of the CDR3 is 19 residues. Per the germline V gene, CDR1 is SGHVS and CDR2 is FQNEAQ. DNA for the CDR3: TGTGTCAGCAGTTCCGGCGGCGGGGGAGATCTATACCTGTACAATGAGCAGTTCTTC. Protein product: CVSSSGGGGDLYLYNEQFF.

V and J are TRBV12-3 or TRBV12-4 and TRBJ2-1; D assignment may be TRBD1 or TRBD2 (6 bases each). Trimming pared 5 bases from V and 0 bases from J, leaving 17 bases between. The CDR3 totals 17 residues. This CDR3 is CASSGGWGAGSYNEQFF. The CDR3 bases are TGTGCCAGCAGTGGGGGGTGGGGGGCAGGCTCCTACAATGAGCAGTTCTTC.

The table lists this clonotype with a few counts. The chain joins TRBV6-8 to TRBJ1-1, with 7 bases identical to TRBD1. CDR1 and CDR2 (germline): MNHGY, SAAAGT. V was clipped by 6 bases and J by 4 bases; unmatched bases: 8. The CDR3 contains 14 residues. The CDR3 is CASRDPTGSTEAFF. CDR3 in DNA: TGTGCCAGCAGGGACCCGACAGGGTCCACTGAAGCTTTCTTT.

The chain combines TRBV6-2 or TRBV6-3 with TRBJ2-5, with D perhaps TRBD1 (6 bases). V was cut by 6 bases and J by 5 bases, with 13 bases left in between. CDR3 length: 13 amino acids. Per germline, CDR1 MNHEY and CDR2 SVGEGT. CDR3: CASREGTFETQYF. The CDR3 DNA reads TGTGCCAGCAGAGAAGGGACATTCGAGACCCAGTACTTC.

The rearrangement uses TRBV27 and TRBJ2-7; D remains ambiguous. V was pared by 4 bases and J by 2 bases, with 15 bases between. The CDR3 runs 15 residues. Looked up from germline, CDR1 is MNHEY and CDR2 is SMNVEV (reference sequence). CDR3 sequence: CASSCGGQETYEQYF. CDR3 coding DNA: TGTGCCAGCAGTTGCGGCGGCCAGGAGACCTACGAGCAGTACTTC.

This clonotype was detected a few times. The junction shows a germline mismatch at one end, possibly a read error. The chain is built from TRBV10-3 and TRBJ2-7; no definite D call. The CDR3 totals 14 residues. Germline loops: CDR1 ENHRY, CDR2 SYGVKD. The CDR3 spells CAIRESRYSYEQYF. CDR3 bases: TGTGCCATCAGGGAGTCCAGGTACTCCTACGAGCAGTACTTC.